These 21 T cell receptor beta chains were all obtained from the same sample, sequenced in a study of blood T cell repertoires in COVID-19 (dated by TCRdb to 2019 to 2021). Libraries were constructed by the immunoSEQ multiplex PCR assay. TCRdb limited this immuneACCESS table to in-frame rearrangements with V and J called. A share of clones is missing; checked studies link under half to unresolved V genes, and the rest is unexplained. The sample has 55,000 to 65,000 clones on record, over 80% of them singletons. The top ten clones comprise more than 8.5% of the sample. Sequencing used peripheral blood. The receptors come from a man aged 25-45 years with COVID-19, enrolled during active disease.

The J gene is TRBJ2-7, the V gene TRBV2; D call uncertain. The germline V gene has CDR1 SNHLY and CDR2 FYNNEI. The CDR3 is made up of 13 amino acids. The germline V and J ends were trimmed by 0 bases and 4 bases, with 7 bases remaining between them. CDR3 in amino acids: CASSEAREYEQYF. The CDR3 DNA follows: TGTGCCAGCAGTGAAGCTCGAGAGTACGAGCAGTACTTC.

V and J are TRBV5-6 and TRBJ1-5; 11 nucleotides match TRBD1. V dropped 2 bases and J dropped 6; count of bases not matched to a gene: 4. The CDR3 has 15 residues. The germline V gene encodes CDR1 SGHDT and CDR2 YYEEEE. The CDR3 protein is CASSFTGTGGQPQHF. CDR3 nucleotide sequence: TGTGCCAGCAGCTTCACCGGGACAGGGGGTCAGCCCCAGCATTTT.

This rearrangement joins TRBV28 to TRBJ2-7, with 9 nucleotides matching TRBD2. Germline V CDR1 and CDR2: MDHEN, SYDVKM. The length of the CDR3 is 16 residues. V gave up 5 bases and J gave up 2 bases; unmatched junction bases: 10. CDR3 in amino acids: CASSRYDGGRAYEQYF. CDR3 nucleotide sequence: TGTGCCAGCAGTCGTTACGACGGCGGGAGGGCCTACGAGCAGTACTTC.

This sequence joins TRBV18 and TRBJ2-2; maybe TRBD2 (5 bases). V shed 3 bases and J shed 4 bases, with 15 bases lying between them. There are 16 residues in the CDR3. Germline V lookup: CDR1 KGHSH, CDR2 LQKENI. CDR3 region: CASSPPGSKATGELFF. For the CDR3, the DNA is TGTGCCAGCTCACCCCCGGGGTCCAAAGCCACCGGGGAGCTGTTTTTT.

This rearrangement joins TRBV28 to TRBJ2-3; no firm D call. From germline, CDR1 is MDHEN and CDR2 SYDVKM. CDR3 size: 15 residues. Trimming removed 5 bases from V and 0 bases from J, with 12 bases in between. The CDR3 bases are TGTGCCAGCAGTCTTGGCCCCCATAGCACAGATACGCAGTATTTT. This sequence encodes CASSLGPHSTDTQYF.

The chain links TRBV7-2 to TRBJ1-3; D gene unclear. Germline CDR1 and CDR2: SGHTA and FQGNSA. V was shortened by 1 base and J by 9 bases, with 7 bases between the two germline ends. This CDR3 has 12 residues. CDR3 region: CASSLVSGTIYF. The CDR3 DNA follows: TGTGCCAGCAGCTTAGTTTCCGGCACCATATATTTT.

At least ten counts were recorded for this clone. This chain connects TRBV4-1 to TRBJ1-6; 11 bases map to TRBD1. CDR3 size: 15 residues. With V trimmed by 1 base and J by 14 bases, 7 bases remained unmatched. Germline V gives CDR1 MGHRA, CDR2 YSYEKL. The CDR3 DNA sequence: TGCGCCAGCAGCCAAGCCGGGACAGGGGGAGAGACCCTCCACTTT. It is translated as CASSQAGTGGETLHF.

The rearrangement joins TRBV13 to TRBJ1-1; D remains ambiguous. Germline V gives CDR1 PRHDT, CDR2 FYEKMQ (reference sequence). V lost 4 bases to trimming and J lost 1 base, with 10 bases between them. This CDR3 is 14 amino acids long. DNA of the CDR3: TGTGCCAGCAGCTACTATACTGGGAACACTGAAGCTTTCTTT. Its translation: CASSYYTGNTEAFF. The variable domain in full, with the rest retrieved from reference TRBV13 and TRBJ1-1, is AAGVIQSPRHLIKEKRETATLKCYPIPRHDTVYWYQQGPGQDPQFLISFYEKMQSDKGSIPDRFSAQQFSDYHSELNMSSLELGDSALYFCASSYYTGNTEAFFGQGTRLTVV.

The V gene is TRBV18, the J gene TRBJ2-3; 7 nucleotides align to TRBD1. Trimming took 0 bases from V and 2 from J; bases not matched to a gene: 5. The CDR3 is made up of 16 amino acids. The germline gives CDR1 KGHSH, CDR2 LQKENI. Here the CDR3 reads CASSPPRTGNTDTQYF. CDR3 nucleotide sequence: TGTGCCAGCTCACCACCGAGGACAGGAAACACAGATACGCAGTATTTT.

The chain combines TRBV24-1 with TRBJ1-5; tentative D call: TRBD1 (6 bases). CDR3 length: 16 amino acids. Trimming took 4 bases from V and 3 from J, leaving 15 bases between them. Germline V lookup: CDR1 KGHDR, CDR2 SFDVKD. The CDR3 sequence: CATSEGGRGNNQPQHF. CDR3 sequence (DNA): TGTGCCACCAGTGAGGGCGGCAGGGGTAACAATCAGCCCCAGCATTTT.

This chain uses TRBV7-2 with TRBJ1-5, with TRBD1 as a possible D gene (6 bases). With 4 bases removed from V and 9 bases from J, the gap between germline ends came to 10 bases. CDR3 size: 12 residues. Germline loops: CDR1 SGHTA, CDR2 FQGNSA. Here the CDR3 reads CASSSEQGPQHF. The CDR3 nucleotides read TGTGCCAGCAGCTCAGAACAGGGGCCCCAGCATTTT.

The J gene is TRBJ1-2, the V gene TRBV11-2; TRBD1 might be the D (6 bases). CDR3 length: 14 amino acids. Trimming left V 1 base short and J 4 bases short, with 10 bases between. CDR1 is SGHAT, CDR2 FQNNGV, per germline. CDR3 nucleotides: TGTGCCAGCAGCTTAGGGACAGCCTTCTATGGCTACACCTTC. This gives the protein CASSLGTAFYGYTF.

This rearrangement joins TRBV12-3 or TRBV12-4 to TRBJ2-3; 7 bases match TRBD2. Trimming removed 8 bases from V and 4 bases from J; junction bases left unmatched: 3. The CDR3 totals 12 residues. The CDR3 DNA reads TGTGCCAGCCTGGGGGGGGCAGATACGCAGTATTTT. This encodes CASLGGADTQYF.

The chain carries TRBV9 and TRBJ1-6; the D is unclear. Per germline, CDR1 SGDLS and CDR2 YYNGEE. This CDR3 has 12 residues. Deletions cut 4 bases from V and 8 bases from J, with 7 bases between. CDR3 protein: CASSPRDSPLHF. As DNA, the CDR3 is TGTGCCAGCAGCCCGAGGGATTCACCCCTCCACTTT.

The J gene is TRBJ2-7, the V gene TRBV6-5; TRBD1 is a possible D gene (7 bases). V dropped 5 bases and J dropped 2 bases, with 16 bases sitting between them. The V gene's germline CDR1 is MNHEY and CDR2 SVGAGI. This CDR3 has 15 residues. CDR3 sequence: CASSRGRDSTYEQYF. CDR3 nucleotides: TGTGCCAGCAGTCGAGGGCGGGACAGCACCTACGAGCAGTACTTC.

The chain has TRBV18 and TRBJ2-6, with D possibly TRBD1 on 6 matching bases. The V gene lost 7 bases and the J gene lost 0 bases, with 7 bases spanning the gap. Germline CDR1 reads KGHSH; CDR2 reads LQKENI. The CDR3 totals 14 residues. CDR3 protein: CASYRDSGANVLTF. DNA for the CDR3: TGTGCCAGCTACAGGGACTCTGGGGCCAACGTCCTGACTTTC.

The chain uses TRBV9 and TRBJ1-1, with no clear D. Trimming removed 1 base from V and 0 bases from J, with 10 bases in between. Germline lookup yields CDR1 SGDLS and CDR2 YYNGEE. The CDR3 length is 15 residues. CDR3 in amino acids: CASSVTSTVNTEAFF. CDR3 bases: TGTGCCAGCAGCGTAACCTCAACTGTGAACACTGAAGCTTTCTTT.

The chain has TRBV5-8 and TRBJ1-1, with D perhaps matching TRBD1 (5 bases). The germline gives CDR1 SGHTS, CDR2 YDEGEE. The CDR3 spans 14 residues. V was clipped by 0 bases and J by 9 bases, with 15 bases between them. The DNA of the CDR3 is TGTGCCAGCAGCTTGGGGGCGGCAGGGCGAAAAGCTTTCTTT. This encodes CASSLGAAGRKAFF.

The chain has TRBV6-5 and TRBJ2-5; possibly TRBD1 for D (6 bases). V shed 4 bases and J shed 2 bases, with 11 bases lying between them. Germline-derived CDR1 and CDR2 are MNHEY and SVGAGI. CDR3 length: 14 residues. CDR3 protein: CASSSRTVQETQYF. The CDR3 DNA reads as TGTGCCAGCAGTTCCCGGACAGTGCAAGAGACCCAGTACTTC.

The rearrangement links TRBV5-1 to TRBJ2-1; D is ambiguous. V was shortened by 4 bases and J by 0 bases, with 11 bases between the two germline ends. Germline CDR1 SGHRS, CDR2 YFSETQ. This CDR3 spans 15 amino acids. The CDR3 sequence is CASSPEMSSYNEQFF. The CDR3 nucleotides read TGCGCCAGCAGCCCCGAGATGAGCTCCTACAATGAGCAGTTCTTC.

The CDR3 sequence: CASGRQSYGYTF. For the CDR3, the DNA is TGTGCCAGCGGAAGACAGTCTTATGGCTACACCTTC. The J gene is TRBJ1-2, the V gene TRBV5-6; D is perhaps TRBD1 (5 bases). CDR1 is SGHDT, CDR2 YYEEEE, per germline. The CDR3 is made up of 12 amino acids. V lost 7 bases and J 5 bases, leaving 12 bases between the germline ends. The full variable domain, completed using reference TRBV5-6 and TRBJ1-2, is DAGVTQSPTHLIKTRGQQVTLRCSPKSGHDTVSWYQQALGQGPQFIFQYYEEEERQRGNFPDRFSGHQFPNYSSELNVNALLLGDSALYLCASGRQSYGYTFGSGTRLTVV.